The 31 T cell receptor beta chains below come from one sample, sequenced in a study of shared T cell receptors in the human thymus. Sequencing was performed with immunoSEQ multiplex PCR; in TCRdb, only in-frame clones are kept and a portion is missing. The profile shows about 380,000 clones, 95% of them singletons. What was sequenced was thymocytes. These receptors originate from a human donor.

V gene TRBV28 combines with J gene TRBJ1-5; tentatively, D is TRBD1 (6 bases). The V end lost 7 bases, the J end lost 2 bases, and 12 bases lay between the germline ends. Germline V gene sequence: CDR1 MDHEN, CDR2 SYDVKM. This CDR3 spans 14 amino acids. CDR3 coding DNA: TGTGCCAGCAATCCGGACAGACGCAATCAGCCCCAGCATTTT. Its protein product is CASNPDRRNQPQHF.

This clone was picked up a small number of times. The chain has TRBV27 and TRBJ2-1, with 8 bases fitting TRBD1. The trim removed 6 bases at V and 2 bases at J, leaving 12 bases unmatched. Germline loops: CDR1 MNHEY, CDR2 SMNVEV (reference sequence). CDR3 length: 17 amino acids. CDR3 loop: CASSPPLDRVPYNEQFF. CDR3 nucleotide sequence: TGTGCCAGCAGCCCGCCCCTGGACAGGGTACCCTACAATGAGCAGTTCTTC.

The rearrangement uses TRBV27 and TRBJ2-2; D unresolved. V dropped 5 bases and J dropped 0 bases, with 4 bases sitting between them. The CDR3 runs to 13 residues. Germline CDR1 is MNHEY and CDR2 is SMNVEV (reference sequence). As DNA, the CDR3 is TGTGCCAGCAGTGGGTCGAACACCGGGGAGCTGTTTTTT. Encoded protein: CASSGSNTGELFF.

The chain uses TRBV27 and TRBJ2-7; D gene unclear. The CDR3 length is 11 residues. V gave up 4 bases and J gave up 7 bases, with 8 bases separating them. Germline V gene sequence: CDR1 MNHEY, CDR2 SMNVEV (reference sequence). CDR3 loop: CASSCPWEQYF. In nucleotides, the CDR3 is TGTGCCAGCAGTTGCCCCTGGGAGCAGTACTTC.

This chain links TRBV27 with TRBJ1-2, with D tentatively TRBD1 (5 bases). Trimming left V 4 bases short and J 6 bases short, with 21 bases between. The CDR3 is 16 residues long. Germline V CDR1 and CDR2: MNHEY, SMNVEV (reference sequence). The CDR3 nucleotides read TGTGCCAGCAGTTACCTACCCCCCTCAGGGAGGGATGGCTACACCTTC. Protein product: CASSYLPPSGRDGYTF.

The V gene is TRBV28, the J gene TRBJ2-1; 8 bases are a match to TRBD2. There are 15 residues in the CDR3. Looked up from germline, CDR1 is MDHEN and CDR2 is SYDVKM. V shed 7 bases, J shed 5 bases, and the junction held 10 bases outside the gene matches. The CDR3 loop reads CASTGGGQPDNEQFF. The CDR3, as DNA: TGTGCCAGCACCGGGGGGGGCCAACCTGACAATGAGCAGTTCTTC.

This chain connects TRBV7-2 to TRBJ1-1; D call uncertain. The CDR3 consists of 15 residues. The V gene lost 5 bases and the J gene lost 4 bases, with 17 bases spanning the gap. CDR1 and CDR2 from the germline V gene are SGHTA and FQGNSA. CDR3 sequence: CASSPKGSESTEAFF. CDR3 coding DNA: TGTGCCAGCAGCCCCAAGGGCAGCGAGAGCACTGAAGCTTTCTTT.

The chain links TRBV2 to TRBJ2-1; 14 nucleotides agree with TRBD2. V lost 4 bases and J lost 10; bases outside the gene matches: 9. This CDR3 is built from 16 residues. The germline CDR1 and CDR2 sequences are SNHLY and FYNNEI. CDR3 in amino acids: CASSVEGLAGEREQFF. Here the CDR3 DNA reads TGTGCCAGCAGTGTGGAGGGACTAGCGGGAGAGCGGGAGCAGTTCTTC.

A remark on this clone: This CDR3 is also generated by other DNA sequences in the sample. The V gene is TRBV27, the J gene TRBJ2-6, with unresolved D. The CDR3 length is 14 residues. With 6 bases removed from V and 0 bases from J, the gap between germline ends came to 6 bases. Germline V gene data show CDR1 as MNHEY and CDR2 as SMNVEV (reference sequence). As DNA, the CDR3 is TGTGCCAGCAGCTTAAGCTCTGGGGCCAACGTCCTGACTTTC. Translating gives CASSLSSGANVLTF. Based on the CDR3 plus reference TRBV27 and TRBJ2-6, the full variable domain is EAQVTQNPRYLITVTGKKLTVTCSQNMNHEYMSWYRQDPGLGLRQIYYSMNVEVTDKGDVPEGYKVSRKEKRNFPLILESPSPNQTSLYFCASSLSSGANVLTFGAGSRLTVL.

V usage is TRBV29-1 and J usage is TRBJ2-1; D gene unclear. The V end was cut by 4 bases, the J end by 10 bases, with 8 bases between. Germline V CDR1 and CDR2: SQVTM, ANQGSEA. The CDR3 consists of 10 residues. CDR3: CSVGPLEQFF. CDR3 coding DNA: TGCAGCGTTGGCCCATTGGAGCAGTTCTTC.

A single count supports this clone. The genes are TRBV27 and TRBJ2-7; D remains unclear. This CDR3 spans 16 amino acids. CDR1 is MNHEY and CDR2 is SMNVEV in the germline V gene (reference sequence). V lost 6 bases to trimming and J lost 3 bases, with 21 bases between them. The CDR3 DNA reads as TGTGCCAGCAGCTCAAGAGGTGGTGTAGCCGGCTACGAGCAGTACTTC. Amino acids: CASSSRGGVAGYEQYF.

The chain employs TRBV13 and TRBJ1-1; 8 positions agree with TRBD1. The germline V gene encodes CDR1 PRHDT and CDR2 FYEKMQ (reference sequence). J gave up 1 base and V 7 bases, and 32 bases lay outside the gene matches. The CDR3 loop spans 23 amino acids. The CDR3 is CASNPNRNSNRGDPPSTNTEAFF. The CDR3 DNA sequence: TGTGCCAGCAACCCCAACCGTAACTCCAACAGGGGGGATCCCCCCAGCACGAACACTGAAGCTTTCTTT.

This chain connects TRBV27 to TRBJ1-3; D not resolved. Germline values: CDR1 MNHEY, CDR2 SMNVEV (reference sequence). The CDR3 totals 15 residues. Between the trimmed V and J ends, which lost 3 bases and 2 bases, there was a span of 11 bases. The CDR3 reads CASSFSPGTGNTIYF. The CDR3 coding sequence is TGTGCCAGCAGTTTTAGTCCGGGAACTGGAAACACCATATATTTT.

This rearrangement joins TRBV19 to TRBJ1-3; D ambiguous. The germline V gene encodes CDR1 LNHDA and CDR2 SQIVND (reference sequence). The CDR3 has 13 residues. Trimming took off 7 bases at V and 0 bases at J, with 7 bases between the two ends. The CDR3 region has the DNA TGTGCCAGTACCAGAAACTCTGGAAACACCATATATTTT. It specifies CASTRNSGNTIYF. The whole variable domain, remainder taken from reference TRBV19 and TRBJ1-3, is DGGITQSPKYLFRKEGQNVTLSCEQNLNHDAMYWYRQDPGQGLRLIYYSQIVNDFQKGDIAEGYSVSREKKESFPLTVTSAQKNPTAFYLCASTRNSGNTIYFGEGSWLTVV.

The chain combines TRBV28 with TRBJ2-3; D is unresolved. The CDR3 extends over 16 amino acids. The ends were cut back, 6 bases at V and 2 bases at J, with 18 bases in the middle. Germline V gene data show CDR1 as MDHEN and CDR2 as SYDVKM. The CDR3 DNA sequence: TGTGCCAGCAGGCCCCGTAAGCCCTTCAACACAGATACGCAGTATTTT. Its translation is CASRPRKPFNTDTQYF.

The chain has TRBV5-1 and TRBJ2-1; D call uncertain. From germline, CDR1 is SGHRS and CDR2 YFSETQ. There are 15 residues in the CDR3. V lost 4 bases, J lost 0 bases, and 11 bases lay in between. The CDR3 sequence: CASSLGESSYNEQFF. The CDR3 DNA reads TGCGCCAGCAGCCTTGGGGAAAGCTCCTACAATGAGCAGTTCTTC.

A single count supports this clone. This sequence joins TRBV19 and TRBJ1-1; the D gene is possibly TRBD1 (5 bases). The CDR3 spans 15 residues. Trimming pared 7 bases from V and 5 bases from J, leaving 20 bases between. CDR1 and CDR2 from the germline V gene are LNHDA and SQIVND (reference sequence). The CDR3 sequence is CASTDRGGRRTEAFF. The CDR3, as DNA: TGTGCCAGTACCGACAGAGGAGGGCGAAGGACTGAAGCTTTCTTT.

The chain combines TRBV6-1 with TRBJ2-7, with 9 nucleotides matching TRBD2. The CDR3 has 14 amino acids. J was trimmed by 6 bases and V by 10 bases; bases with no gene match: 13. Germline values: CDR1 MNHNS, CDR2 SASEGT. CDR3 DNA sequence: TGTGCCACCGATTACCCAGCGGGAGGTCTCGAGCAGTACTTC. Amino acid sequence: CATDYPAGGLEQYF.

The rearrangement joins TRBV6-6 to TRBJ1-2; D perhaps matches TRBD1 (6 bases). Looked up from germline, CDR1 is MNHNY and CDR2 is SVGAGI (reference sequence). The length of the CDR3 is 15 residues. Trimming removed 8 bases from V and 3 bases from J, with 19 bases in between. The CDR3: CASHAMGAEDYGYTF. As DNA, the CDR3 is TGTGCCAGCCATGCTATGGGGGCAGAGGACTATGGCTACACCTTC.

The chain has TRBV18 and TRBJ2-3, with D perhaps assigned TRBD1 or TRBD2 (5 bases each). From germline, CDR1 is KGHSH and CDR2 LQKENI. The CDR3 runs to 15 residues. V was cut by 2 bases and J by 5 bases, with 14 bases left in between. The CDR3 protein is CASSPTPDSGDTQYF. For the CDR3, the DNA is TGTGCCAGCTCACCAACCCCCGACAGCGGAGATACGCAGTATTTT.

This chain uses TRBV6-5 with TRBJ1-5, with no clear D. Deletions cut 4 bases from V and 8 bases from J, with 15 bases between. This CDR3 contains 14 residues. CDR1 and CDR2 (germline): MNHEY, SVGAGI. The CDR3 loop is CASSSLMETEPQHF. The DNA of the CDR3 is TGTGCCAGCAGTTCCTTGATGGAAACGGAGCCCCAGCATTTT.

The chain employs TRBV20-1 and TRBJ1-2; D not certain. Germline CDR1 reads DFQATT; CDR2 reads SNEGSKA (reference sequence). CDR3 length: 9 amino acids. V was trimmed by 5 bases and J by 7 bases, leaving 5 bases between them. The CDR3 region is CSAPVGYTF. CDR3 DNA: TGCAGTGCTCCGGTTGGCTACACCTTC.

The gene calls are TRBV6-4 and TRBJ1-2, with D possibly TRBD1 on 6 matching bases. Trimming shortened V by 2 bases and J by 8 bases, and 12 bases separated the two germline ends. Germline V gives CDR1 MRHNA, CDR2 SNTAGT. This CDR3 region has 13 residues. The CDR3 DNA follows: TGTGCCAGCAGTGACCGGGGGGCGCGAGGCTACACCTTC. Its protein is CASSDRGARGYTF.

V is TRBV6-1 and J is TRBJ2-7; tentative D call: TRBD2 (6 bases). From germline, CDR1 is MNHNS and CDR2 SASEGT. This CDR3 is 18 amino acids long. The V gene lost 2 bases and the J gene lost 1 base, with 21 bases spanning the gap. CDR3 nucleotide sequence: TGTGCCAGCAGTGAATCGGGAAGGGTGACTAGGGAGTCCTACGAGCAGTACTTC. It specifies CASSESGRVTRESYEQYF.

The J gene is TRBJ1-4, the V gene TRBV28; 11 bases line up with TRBD1. Looked up from germline, CDR1 is MDHEN and CDR2 is SYDVKM. V lost 5 bases, J lost 5 bases, and 7 bases stayed unmatched. The CDR3 is 16 residues long. As DNA, the CDR3 is TGTGCCAGCAGTCCCCTGGACAGGGGGCGGAATGAAAAACTGTTTTTT. Translation gives CASSPLDRGRNEKLFF.

This clone appeared a few times. The J gene is TRBJ1-5, the V gene TRBV14; maybe TRBD1 (6 bases). Germline CDR1 SGHDN, CDR2 FVKESK. V lost 4 bases and J 2 bases, leaving 12 bases between the germline ends. The CDR3 length is 15 residues. In DNA form, the CDR3 reads TGTGCCAGCAGCCCCGGGACAATGGGCAATCAGCCCCAGCATTTT. This codes for CASSPGTMGNQPQHF. Full variable domain (missing parts from reference TRBV14 and TRBJ1-5): EAGVTQFPSHSVIEKGQTVTLRCDPISGHDNLYWYRRVMGKEIKFLLHFVKESKQDESGMPNNRFLAERTGGTYSTLKVQPAELEDSGVYFCASSPGTMGNQPQHFGDGTRLSIL.

This clone was counted only a few times. The rearrangement uses TRBV5-6 and TRBJ1-3; weak D call: TRBD1 (5 bases). CDR3 length equals 13 residues. Between the trimmed V and J ends, which lost 4 bases and 4 bases, there was a span of 9 bases. Germline assignment: CDR1 SGHDT and CDR2 YYEEEE. CDR3 sequence: CASSPWGGNTIYF. CDR3 nucleotides: TGTGCCAGCAGCCCTTGGGGGGGAAACACCATATATTTT.

This chain joins TRBV11-2 and TRBJ2-5, with 7 bases fitting TRBD2. Per the germline V gene, CDR1 is SGHAT and CDR2 is FQNNGV. The J segment lost 3 bases and the V segment lost 5 bases, leaving 6 bases of the junction unmatched. The CDR3 contains 14 residues. The chain's CDR3 is CASSPRLAEETQYF. The DNA of the CDR3 is TGTGCCAGCAGCCCTAGACTAGCAGAAGAGACCCAGTACTTC.

V gene TRBV14 combines with J gene TRBJ1-4, with D perhaps matching TRBD1 (5 bases). CDR1 and CDR2 (germline): SGHDN, FVKESK. V dropped 4 bases and J dropped 5 bases, with 11 bases sitting between them. CDR3 length: 14 residues. The CDR3 loop is CASSPGTDNEKLFF. CDR3 nucleotides: TGTGCCAGCAGCCCTGGGACGGACAATGAAAAACTGTTTTTT.

CDR3 in amino acids: CASSPQLTNEQYF. Written as DNA, the CDR3 is TGTGCCAGCAGTCCCCAACTTACAAACGAGCAGTACTTC. The rearrangement joins TRBV27 to TRBJ2-7, with D hard to call. Between the trimmed V and J ends, which lost 5 bases and 5 bases, there was a span of 13 bases. This CDR3 has 13 residues. In germline, CDR1 is MNHEY, CDR2 SMNVEV (reference sequence).

The chain uses TRBV27 and TRBJ1-3; the D is unclear. Germline V gene data show CDR1 as MNHEY and CDR2 as SMNVEV (reference sequence). Trimming left V 5 bases short and J 4 bases short, with 9 bases between. The CDR3 is made up of 13 amino acids. The CDR3 protein is CASSPTSGNTIYF. CDR3 in DNA: TGTGCCAGCAGTCCTACGAGCGGAAACACCATATATTTT.